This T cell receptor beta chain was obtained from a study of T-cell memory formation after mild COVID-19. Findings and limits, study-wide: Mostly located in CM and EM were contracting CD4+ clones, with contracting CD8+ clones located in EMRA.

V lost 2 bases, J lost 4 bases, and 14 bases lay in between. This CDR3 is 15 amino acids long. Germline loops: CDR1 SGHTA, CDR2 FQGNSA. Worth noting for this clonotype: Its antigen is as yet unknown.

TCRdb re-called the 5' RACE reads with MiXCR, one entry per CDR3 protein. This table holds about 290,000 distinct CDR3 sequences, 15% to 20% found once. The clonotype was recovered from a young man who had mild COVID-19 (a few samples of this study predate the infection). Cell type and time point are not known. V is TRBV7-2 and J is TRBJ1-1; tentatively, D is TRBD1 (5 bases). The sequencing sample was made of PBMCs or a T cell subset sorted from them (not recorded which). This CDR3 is CASSLRGVFSTEAFF. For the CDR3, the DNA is TGTGCCAGCAGCTTACGAGGGGTTTTTAGCACTGAAGCTTTCTTT. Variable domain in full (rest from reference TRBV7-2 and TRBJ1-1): GAGVSQSPSNKVTEKGKDVELRCDPISGHTALYWYRQSLGQGLEFLIYFQGNSAPDKSGLPSDRFSAERTGGSVSTLTIQRTQQEDSAVYLCASSLRGVFSTEAFFGQGTRLTVV.